The clone carrying this TCR beta chain is medium-sized by share. Its antigen is unidentified. The data stem from a study of metastatic and nonmetastatic thyroid tumors. Study summary: Peripheral blood and tumor or nodule samples from malignant and benign thyroid patients were compared.

No treatment had been given to any patient before thyroid surgery. Trimming took 10 bases from V and 0 from J, leaving 19 bases between them. Germline CDR1 reads MNHEY; CDR2 reads SVGEGT. The CDR3 has 17 amino acids. Original data processing: A papillary thyroid cancer distant-metastasis classifier was built from CDR3 differences across clinicopathological groups. MiXCR was used by TCRdb to re-call the PCR reads. It is TCRdb's table, rather than the study itself, that gives the V and J calls and clone size. This table has around 14,000 clones, 20% to 30% appearing once. The study's findings and limits: TCR beta diversity was reportedly significantly higher in malignant thyroid tumors than benign nodules, in blood and tumor.

This sequence originates from a female donor with papillary thyroid cancer or a benign thyroid nodule (not recorded which). Some clones in this sample may be carry-over from other donors' samples. Material: blood. The V and J genes are TRBV6-2 or TRBV6-3 and TRBJ2-6; TRBD2 is a possible D gene (5 bases). The CDR3 reads CATRGSRTISGANVLTF. The CDR3 DNA follows: TGTGCCACCCGGGGAAGTAGGACCATCTCTGGGGCCAACGTCCTGACTTTC.